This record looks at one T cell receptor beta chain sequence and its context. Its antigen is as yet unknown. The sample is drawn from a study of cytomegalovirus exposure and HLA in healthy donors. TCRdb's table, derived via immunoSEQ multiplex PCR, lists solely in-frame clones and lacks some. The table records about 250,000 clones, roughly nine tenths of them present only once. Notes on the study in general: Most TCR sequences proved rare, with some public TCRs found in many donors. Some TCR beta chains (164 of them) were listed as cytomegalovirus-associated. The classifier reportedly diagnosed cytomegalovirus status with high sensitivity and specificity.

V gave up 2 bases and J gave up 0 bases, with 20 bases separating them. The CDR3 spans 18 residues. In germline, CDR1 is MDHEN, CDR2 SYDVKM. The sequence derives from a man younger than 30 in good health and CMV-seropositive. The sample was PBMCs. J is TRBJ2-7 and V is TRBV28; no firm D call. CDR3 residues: CASSLISGSLRSSYEQYF. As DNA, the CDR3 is TGTGCCAGCAGTTTAATTTCGGGTAGCCTGAGGAGCTCCTACGAGCAGTACTTC.